A selection of T cell receptor beta chains follows, all from one sample in a study of T cells after yellow fever vaccination. TCRdb reprocessed the 5' RACE reads with MiXCR, giving one entry per CDR3 protein. The data hold approximately 550,000 distinct CDR3 sequences, with less than 20% observed a single time. The input for sequencing was PBMCs, taken 15 days after the yellow fever booster vaccination. All receptors derive from a young man who received the YFV17D yellow fever vaccine. Each CDR3 is given with its conserved first and last residue. The D gene is left open where the match is weak. Clone sizes are given selectively: once, few, many, or a class where the clone is expanded.

TRBV18,TRBJ2-3,few,TRBD2,CASSPVVRASGGHPNTDTQYF,TGTGCCAGCTCACCAGTGGTGCGGGCTAGCGGGGGCCACCCCAACACAGATACGCAGTATTTT
TRBV24-1,TRBJ2-3,-,TRBD1,CATSDSGQRAQDTQYF,TGTGCCACCAGTGACTCGGGACAGAGGGCCCAAGATACGCAGTATTTT
TRBV5-6,TRBJ2-7,few,-,CASSLELAYEQYF,TGTGCCAGCAGCTTGGAACTGGCCTACGAGCAGTACTTC
TRBV7-9,TRBJ2-7,-,-,CASSQDRVNYEQYF,TGTGCCAGCAGCCAGGACAGAGTAAACTACGAGCAGTACTTC
TRBV29-1,TRBJ1-3,few,-,CSVEDQGTGLGNTIYF,TGCAGCGTTGAAGATCAAGGAACAGGGCTTGGAAACACCATATATTTT
TRBV4-2,TRBJ2-7,-,TRBD2,CASSQEGLATFYEQYF,TGTGCCAGCAGCCAAGAGGGACTAGCCACATTCTACGAGCAGTACTTC
TRBV6-1,TRBJ1-1,few,-,CASSSSGGTEAFF,TGTGCCAGCTCCTCATCGGGGGGGACTGAAGCTTTCTTT
TRBV25-1,TRBJ2-1,-,-,CASSITGSSYNEQFF,TGTGCCAGCAGTATAACAGGGAGCTCCTACAATGAGCAGTTCTTC
TRBV6-2/TRBV6-3,TRBJ2-3,few,TRBD1,CASRRTGDGTDTQYF,TGTGCCAGCAGAAGGACAGGGGACGGCACAGATACGCAGTATTTT
TRBV29-1,TRBJ2-3,-,TRBD1,CSVPQGVASTDTQYF,TGCAGCGTTCCCCAGGGGGTTGCTAGCACAGATACGCAGTATTTT
TRBV20-1,TRBJ2-3,few,-,CSARLLTDTQYF,TGCAGTGCTCGATTATTGACCGATACGCAGTATTTT
TRBV12-3/TRBV12-4,TRBJ2-2,few,TRBD2,CASSFTGGRTGELFF,TGTGCCAGCAGTTTTACGGGAGGGCGTACCGGGGAGCTGTTTTTT
TRBV9,TRBJ2-3,few,TRBD2,CASSADSGGSTDTQYF,TGTGCCAGCAGCGCCGACTCGGGGGGGAGCACAGATACGCAGTATTTT
TRBV24-1,TRBJ2-1,few,TRBD2,CATSTSAYNEQFF,TGTGCCACCAGCACTAGCGCGTACAATGAGCAGTTCTTC
TRBV29-1,TRBJ2-5,few,-,CSTPSQGGETQYF,TGCAGCACACCCAGCCAGGGGGGAGAGACCCAGTACTTC
TRBV20-1,TRBJ2-6,-,-,CSASKAASSGANVLTF,TGCAGTGCTAGTAAGGCAGCGAGCTCTGGGGCCAACGTCCTGACTTTC
TRBV6-6,TRBJ2-7,few,-,CASSQDPYEQYF,TGTGCCAGCAGTCAGGACCCATACGAGCAGTACTTC
TRBV6-2/TRBV6-3,TRBJ2-2,few,-,CASRRITGELFF,TGTGCCAGCAGACGGATCACCGGGGAGCTGTTTTTT
TRBV15,TRBJ2-6,-,-,CATSTAWGVSGANVLTF,TGTGCCACCAGCACCGCCTGGGGAGTCTCTGGGGCCAACGTCCTGACTTTC
TRBV20-1,TRBJ1-2,few,-,CSAWRKGYTF,TGCAGTGCCTGGAGAAAGGGCTACACCTTC
TRBV6-1,TRBJ2-5,-,TRBD1,CASSQPGQGRETQYF,TGTGCCAGCAGCCAACCTGGACAGGGCCGGGAGACCCAGTACTTC
TRBV28,TRBJ2-1,-,-,CASTPPREDGNEQFF,TGTGCCAGCACTCCCCCGAGGGAGGATGGCAATGAGCAGTTCTTC
TRBV6-1,TRBJ2-1,-,TRBD2,CASSRRGGTGNEQFF,TGTGCCAGCAGCCGCCGCGGGGGGACGGGCAATGAGCAGTTCTTC
TRBV20-1,TRBJ2-1,few,-,CSSVGRANNEQFF,TGCAGTTCAGTCGGACGGGCTAACAATGAGCAGTTCTTC
TRBV4-1,TRBJ2-1,few,TRBD2,CASSQDPGGTSYNEQFF,TGCGCCAGCAGCCAGGACCCGGGGGGGACCTCCTACAATGAGCAGTTCTTC
TRBV5-1,TRBJ2-3,few,TRBD1,CASSLDRGKDTQYF,TGCGCCAGCAGCTTGGACAGGGGAAAAGATACGCAGTATTTT
TRBV10-3,TRBJ2-7,-,TRBD1,CATTPDRGAGHGYEQYF,TGTGCCACTACACCGGACAGGGGTGCGGGCCACGGCTACGAGCAGTACTTC
TRBV7-9,TRBJ2-7,-,TRBD1,CASSFDRVKTYEQYF,TGTGCCAGCAGCTTTGACAGGGTGAAAACCTACGAGCAGTACTTC
TRBV10-3,TRBJ1-4,-,-,CAIRGYLGDEKLFF,TGTGCCATCCGGGGCTACCTTGGGGATGAAAAACTGTTTTTT
TRBV20-1,TRBJ1-5,few,TRBD1,CSVRARTGPYQPQHF,TGCAGTGTTAGGGCCCGGACAGGGCCTTATCAGCCCCAGCATTTT
TRBV5-1,TRBJ2-3,-,TRBD2,CASSSSGRALLDTQYF,TGCGCCAGCAGCTCAAGCGGGAGGGCCTTGCTGGATACGCAGTATTTT
TRBV20-1,TRBJ2-1,-,-,CSARGHLAGSYNEQFF,TGCAGTGCTAGAGGCCATCTAGCTGGCTCCTACAATGAGCAGTTCTTC
TRBV6-1,TRBJ2-4,-,TRBD2,CASRPTSGRAYSRLDIQYF,TGTGCCAGCAGGCCGACTAGCGGGAGGGCCTATTCCCGGTTAGACATTCAGTACTTC
TRBV20-1,TRBJ2-7,-,-,CSARSQGSSYEQYF,TGCAGTGCTAGATCACAGGGCTCGTCCTACGAGCAGTACTTC
TRBV9,TRBJ2-1,-,-,CASSAPSGASYNEQFF,TGTGCCAGCAGCGCCCCCTCGGGAGCATCCTACAATGAGCAGTTCTTC
TRBV10-2,TRBJ2-1,once,TRBD2,CASTGTSGDNEQFF,TGCGCCAGCACTGGGACTAGCGGGGACAATGAGCAGTTCTTC
TRBV5-1,TRBJ1-1,-,TRBD1,CASSSPQGVTTEAFF,TGCGCCAGCAGCTCACCCCAGGGGGTGACCACTGAAGCTTTCTTT